The 14 T cell receptor beta chains below come from one sample, sequenced in a study. TCRdb ran MiXCR on the 5' RACE reads and lists one entry per CDR3 protein. The profile shows approximately 40,000 distinct CDR3 sequences, 18% of them singletons. Sequencing was carried out using naive CD4+ T cells sorted from a lymph node. Specified subset: naive CD4+ T cells, CD4+CD45RA+CD25-. The receptors were sampled from a female donor with breast cancer.

The chain carries TRBV12-3 or TRBV12-4 and TRBJ1-4, with D possibly TRBD1 on 6 matching bases. The CDR3 loop spans 15 amino acids. Trimming cost V 5 bases and J 12 bases, with 22 bases left between them. The CDR3 nucleotides are TGTGCCAGCAGTCAACTCCGGGACAATTTAGGAGAACTGTTTTTT. Encoded protein: CASSQLRDNLGELFF.

The genes are TRBV5-1 and TRBJ2-7; unclear D gene. Deletions cut 5 bases from V and 5 bases from J, with 17 bases between. CDR3 length: 14 residues. Per the germline V gene, CDR1 is SGHRS and CDR2 is YFSETQ. The CDR3 is CASRGDTSSDEQYF. CDR3 sequence (DNA): TGCGCCAGCAGAGGAGACACATCGTCCGACGAGCAGTACTTC.

Details on this clonotype: An end of the junction does not agree with germline; a read error may underlie this. This chain joins TRBV7-2 and TRBJ1-6; D may be TRBD1 (6 bases). This CDR3 region has 14 residues. Germline assignment: CDR1 SGHTA and CDR2 FQGNSA. The CDR3 sequence: CASSPYREDSPHHF. The DNA for the CDR3 is TGTGCCAGCAGCCCCTACAGGGAGGATTCACCCCACCACTTT. Combining the CDR3 with reference TRBV7-2 and TRBJ1-6 gives the whole variable domain GAGVSQSPSNKVTEKGKDVELRCDPISGHTALYWYRQSLGQGLEFLIYFQGNSAPDKSGLPSDRFSAERTGGSVSTLTIQRTQQEDSAVYLCASSPYREDSPHHFGNGTRLTVT.

The chain carries TRBV24-1 and TRBJ2-7; TRBD1 matches 10 bases. This CDR3 is 16 amino acids long. The germline gives CDR1 KGHDR, CDR2 SFDVKD. V was pared by 2 bases and J by 4 bases, with 7 bases of the junction left unmatched. CDR3 residues: CATSDSGTGVGYEQYF. CDR3 coding DNA: TGTGCCACCAGTGATTCCGGGACAGGGGTTGGTTACGAGCAGTACTTC.

Turning to this clonotype: A much larger clone sits a single nucleotide away, making a read error possible. CDR3 amino acids: CASSQEMGSHRPNEAFF. CDR3 DNA sequence: TGCGCCAGCAGCCAAGAAATGGGCTCGCACAGGCCCAATGAAGCTTTCTTT. This sequence joins TRBV4-1 and TRBJ1-1; D possibly corresponds to TRBD1 (5 bases). Trimming shortened V by 0 bases and J by 7 bases, and 21 bases separated the two germline ends. The CDR3 runs to 17 residues. The germline gives CDR1 MGHRA, CDR2 YSYEKL.

This clonotype showed up just a few times. The CDR3 nucleotides are TGCGCCAGCAGCTCGTATGGGACAGTGAACACTGAAGCTTTCTTT. It codes for CASSSYGTVNTEAFF. The rearrangement uses TRBV5-1 and TRBJ1-1, with 7 bases matching TRBD1. CDR1 and CDR2 from the germline V gene are SGHRS and YFSETQ. The CDR3 sequence is 15 residues long. The junction had 5 bases not matched to a gene; V was cut back by 3 bases and J by 0 bases.

Points on this clonotype: This could be a read error, since a much larger clone is one nucleotide away. The CDR3 end shows no conserved phenylalanine or tryptophan, and so a read error is likely. V is TRBV5-5 and J is TRBJ2-2; TRBD2 matches 7 bases. CDR1 is SGHKS and CDR2 is YYEKEE in the germline V gene (reference sequence). J was trimmed by 6 bases and V by 5 bases; bases with no gene match: 13. This CDR3 region has 16 residues. The CDR3 bases are TGTGCCAGCAGTCCCCGGGACTATACAATAGCCGGGGAGCTGTTTTCT. This sequence encodes CASSPRDYTIAGELFS.

Only a few counts were recorded for this clonotype. The CDR3 DNA sequence: TGCGCCAGCGTCCGAGGGGGCGACACCGGGGAGCTGTTTTTT. Its translation is CASVRGGDTGELFF. The chain couples TRBV5-1 to TRBJ2-2; 7 nucleotides line up with TRBD1. V gave up 7 bases and J gave up 3 bases; unmatched junction bases: 6. CDR1 and CDR2 (germline): SGHRS, YFSETQ. The CDR3 loop spans 14 amino acids.

The V and J genes are TRBV7-9 and TRBJ2-7; D may be TRBD1 (6 bases). The CDR3 spans 14 residues. Trimming stripped 5 bases from V and 4 bases from J, with 15 bases between. Germline V CDR1 and CDR2: SEHNR, FQNEAQ (reference sequence). CDR3 nucleotide sequence: TGTGCCAGCAGCCCTCCGCCAGGGGAGTACGAGCAGTACTTC. Amino acids: CASSPPPGEYEQYF.

Worth noting for this clonotype: At one of its ends the junction is not consistent with the germline gene, which may arise from a read error. The chain links TRBV20-1 to TRBJ2-2, with 13 bases that match TRBD2. This CDR3 contains 16 residues. Germline CDR1 reads DFQATT; CDR2 reads SNEGSKA (reference sequence). The CDR3 bases are TGCAGTGCTAGAGATGCACTAGCGGGAGGGCACGGGGGGCTGTTTTTT. Protein sequence: CSARDALAGGHGGLFF.

The rearrangement links TRBV7-9 to TRBJ1-1, with D unresolved. The CDR3 has 14 residues. The germline V gene encodes CDR1 SEHNR and CDR2 FQNEAQ (reference sequence). V dropped 5 bases and J dropped 4 bases, with 14 bases sitting between them. The chain's CDR3 is CASSLWMGSTEAFF. The CDR3 DNA reads TGTGCCAGCAGCCTATGGATGGGGAGCACTGAAGCTTTCTTT.

This clonotype has a handful of counts. This sequence joins TRBV6-2 or TRBV6-3 and TRBJ1-5; D uncertain. Trimming removed 8 bases at V and 0 bases at J, with 11 bases between. The CDR3 covers 14 residues. Germline-derived CDR1 and CDR2 are MNHEY and SVGEGT. CDR3: CASSARYSNQPQHF. For the CDR3, the DNA is TGTGCCAGCTCGGCCCGTTATAGCAATCAGCCCCAGCATTTT.

This clonotype showed up many times. The chain recombines TRBV6-5 with TRBJ1-2, with a possible D match to TRBD1 (5 bases). V lost 6 bases to trimming and J lost 6 bases, with 17 bases between them. This CDR3 has 14 residues. Germline CDR1 MNHEY, CDR2 SVGAGI. DNA of the CDR3: TGTGCCAGCAGCCGCGGCGGGGGTGAGGATGGCTACACCTTC. Amino acid sequence: CASSRGGGEDGYTF.

This clonotype was seen many times. J is TRBJ2-7 and V is TRBV7-3, with 8 bases identical to TRBD2. V gave up 5 bases and J gave up 0 bases; unmatched junction bases: 3. Germline V gives CDR1 SGHTA, CDR2 FQGTGA. The CDR3 spans 14 residues. The chain's CDR3 is CASSPTSVSYEQYF. CDR3 coding DNA: TGTGCCAGCAGCCCGACTAGCGTCTCCTACGAGCAGTACTTC.